This TCR beta chain is from a study of cytomegalovirus exposure and HLA in healthy donors. Researchers ran the PCR with 60 Vbeta and 13 Jbeta primers. The method was immunoSEQ multiplex PCR; TCRdb's version includes in-frame clones alone and lacks a portion of them. The data contain around 190,000 clones, about 77% of them singletons. Germline V lookup: CDR1 SEHNR, CDR2 FQNEAQ (reference sequence). V was cut by 5 bases and J by 8 bases, with 12 bases left in between. CDR3 size: 13 residues. The receptor comes from a woman aged 25 to 45 in good health and CMV-seronegative. The material sequenced was PBMCs. The rearrangement uses TRBV7-9 and TRBJ1-4; D might be TRBD1 (6 bases). The CDR3 DNA reads TGTGCCAGCAGCCCACAGGGCAGGGAAAAACTGTTTTTT. Translated: CASSPQGREKLFF.